One TCR beta chain is described in this entry. The antigen is not known. This sample was taken from a study of siplizumab effects on memory and regulatory T cells. Study results and caveats: Researchers could not give a naive or memory phenotype to roughly 75-96% of proliferating CD4+ or CD8+ clones.

Germline CDR1 is SGHRS and CDR2 is YFSETQ. This CDR3 is built from 16 residues. V shed 0 bases, J shed 2 bases, and the junction held 0 bases outside the gene matches. Sequencing was performed with immunoSEQ multiplex PCR; in TCRdb, only in-frame clones are kept and a portion is missing. This sample carries around 100,000 clones, roughly 92% of them seen once, and the ten largest clones take roughly 0.62%. This rearrangement joins TRBV5-1 to TRBJ2-6, with 9 positions matching TRBD1. Sequences were obtained from Tregs sorted from blood. The receptor was derived from a human donor in good health. CDR3 protein: CASSLGQGAGANVLTF. CDR3 nucleotides: TGCGCCAGCAGCTTGGGACAGGGGGCTGGGGCCAACGTCCTGACTTTC.